The 30 T cell receptor beta chains below all came from one sample that was sequenced in a study of T cell changes during pregnancy in multiple sclerosis. The assay was immunoSEQ multiplex PCR, and TCRdb's table has in-frame clones only and misses some. Among over 65,000 clones, approximately 93% were seen once, and the ten largest hold under 3%. The starting material was peripheral blood, obtained in the first trimester of pregnancy. The receptors here all came from a female donor with multiple sclerosis, enrolled in a pregnancy study.

This clone has just one count. The V and J genes are TRBV11-1 and TRBJ2-1; TRBD2 agrees at 9 bases. In germline, CDR1 is SGHAT, CDR2 FQDESV (reference sequence). The CDR3 length is 12 residues. V lost 6 bases to trimming and J lost 13 bases; unmatched junction nucleotides: 7. DNA of the CDR3: TGTGCCAGCAGGTTGACTAGCGGAACCCAGTTCTTC. Its protein is CASRLTSGTQFF.

The chain carries TRBV7-2 and TRBJ2-5; 11 nucleotides agree with TRBD2. The J segment lost 12 bases and the V segment lost 1 base, leaving 13 bases of the junction unmatched. This CDR3 has 16 residues. Germline CDR1 SGHTA, CDR2 FQGNSA. CDR3 in amino acids: CASSLEGTSGGSTKYF. The CDR3, as DNA: TGTGCCAGCAGCTTAGAGGGGACTAGCGGAGGATCTACTAAGTACTTC.

V is TRBV7-9 and J is TRBJ2-5; 8 bases fit TRBD2. Germline loops: CDR1 SEHNR, CDR2 FQNEAQ (reference sequence). The CDR3 consists of 13 residues. Germline trimming cut 5 bases from V and 4 bases from J; bases unmatched to any gene: 3. The CDR3 DNA reads TGTGCCAGCAGCCCGGGGGGGCCAGAGACCCAGTACTTC. Translation: CASSPGGPETQYF.

The table lists this clone with a count of one. The chain has TRBV10-3 and TRBJ1-1; TRBD1 aligns across 11 bases. CDR3 length: 18 residues. Losses at the gene ends were 6 bases for V and 1 base for J; bases not matched to a gene: 13. Germline CDR1 is ENHRY and CDR2 is SYGVKD. CDR3 bases: TGTGCCATCAGGCCAGGACAGGGGGCGTCAATCGGGAACACTGAAGCTTTCTTT. Translating it yields CAIRPGQGASIGNTEAFF.

The V gene is TRBV5-8, the J gene TRBJ2-5, with 9 bases aligning to TRBD1. Trimming at V came to 4 bases and at J to 5 bases, leaving 9 bases not matched to a gene. The CDR3 consists of 15 residues. CDR1 and CDR2 (germline): SGHTS, YDEGEE. The CDR3 DNA reads as TGTGCCAGCAGCAAGGACGGACAGGGGCGCGAGACCCAGTACTTC. Translation: CASSKDGQGRETQYF. Full variable domain (outside the CDR3, taken from reference TRBV5-8 and TRBJ2-5): EAGVTQSPTHLIKTRGQQATLRCSPISGHTSVYWYQQALGLGLQFLLWYDEGEERNRGNFPPRFSGRQFPNYSSELNVNALELEDSALYLCASSKDGQGRETQYFGPGTRLLVL.

The chain recombines TRBV29-1 with TRBJ1-2, with 8 nucleotides matching TRBD1. Looked up from germline, CDR1 is SQVTM and CDR2 is ANQGSEA. The CDR3 sequence is 14 residues long. V was clipped by 6 bases and J by 2 bases; unmatched bases: 8. The CDR3, as DNA: TGCAGCGTGGACCGGGACAGGTACAACTATGGCTACACCTTC. Its translation is CSVDRDRYNYGYTF.

The genes are TRBV7-3 and TRBJ1-2; tentative D call: TRBD1 (5 bases). Trimming stripped 0 bases from V and 0 bases from J, with 8 bases between. This CDR3 has 15 residues. Germline CDR1 and CDR2: SGHTA and FQGTGA. The CDR3 DNA reads TGTGCCAGCAGCTTAACCGGGACTACTAACTATGGCTACACCTTC. Protein product: CASSLTGTTNYGYTF.

This chain connects TRBV27 to TRBJ2-7, with TRBD1 matching 8 bases. Germline V CDR1 and CDR2: MNHEY, SMNVEV (reference sequence). J was trimmed by 3 bases and V by 6 bases; bases with no gene match: 10. The CDR3 contains 15 residues. The CDR3 DNA follows: TGTGCCAGCAGACCACGACAGGGGTTAATCTACGAGCAGTACTTC. As protein: CASRPRQGLIYEQYF.

The chain links TRBV7-8 to TRBJ2-5, with D perhaps matching TRBD2 (6 bases). The ends were cut back, 1 base at V and 1 base at J, with 7 bases in the middle. This CDR3 is built from 14 residues. The germline V gene encodes CDR1 SGHVS and CDR2 FQNEAQ. The chain's CDR3 is CASSLGGVQETQYF. The CDR3 nucleotides read TGTGCCAGCAGCTTAGGCGGGGTCCAAGAGACCCAGTACTTC.

The gene calls are TRBV7-9 and TRBJ2-1; D is ambiguous. Germline assignment: CDR1 SEHNR and CDR2 FQNEAQ (reference sequence). The CDR3 extends over 15 amino acids. Trimming shortened V by 1 base and J by 2 bases, and 9 bases separated the two germline ends. CDR3 amino acids: CASSLVTAPYNEQFF. CDR3 DNA sequence: TGTGCCAGCAGCTTAGTAACTGCGCCCTACAATGAGCAGTTCTTC.

The chain carries TRBV5-3 and TRBJ1-6, with D tentatively TRBD1 (5 bases). TRBV5-3 is assigned to the ORF class and has an uncertain function. Trimming cost V 2 bases and J 0 bases, with 18 bases left between them. The CDR3 extends over 19 amino acids. The CDR3 nucleotides are TGTGCCAGAAGCTTCGGGCAGGGTAGAGAAAGCTCCTATAATTCACCCCTCCACTTT. This gives the protein CARSFGQGRESSYNSPLHF.

This clone was seen a single time. The chain combines TRBV10-3 with TRBJ2-2; TRBD1 agrees at 11 bases. CDR1 and CDR2 (germline): ENHRY, SYGVKD. The CDR3 runs to 20 residues. V was pared by 6 bases and J by 7 bases, with 22 bases of the junction left unmatched. The CDR3 loop reads CAISALDRGLGQSLLGELFF. The CDR3 DNA sequence: TGTGCCATCAGCGCCTTGGACAGGGGGCTAGGTCAAAGCTTACTCGGGGAGCTGTTTTTT.

The chain has TRBV29-1 and TRBJ2-3; 8 positions match TRBD1. The CDR3 loop spans 13 amino acids. With 7 bases clipped from V and 2 bases from J, the junction kept 5 bases outside the gene matches. Germline V CDR1 and CDR2: SQVTM, ANQGSEA. This CDR3 is CSGTGIYTDTQYF. The CDR3, as DNA: TGCAGCGGGACAGGGATTTACACAGATACGCAGTATTTT.

The chain couples TRBV28 to TRBJ2-7; D is uncertain. This CDR3 has 14 residues. CDR1 and CDR2 (germline): MDHEN, SYDVKM. The V end lost 3 bases, the J end lost 5 bases, and 14 bases lay between the germline ends. The chain's CDR3 is CASSFSQRVDEQYF. DNA of the CDR3: TGTGCCAGCAGTTTTTCCCAACGGGTGGACGAGCAGTACTTC.

This clone was found once. The chain employs TRBV11-2 and TRBJ1-5, with TRBD1 matching over 8 bases. Per the germline V gene, CDR1 is SGHAT and CDR2 is FQNNGV. With 5 bases clipped from V and 6 bases from J, the junction kept 12 bases outside the gene matches. This CDR3 spans 16 amino acids. The chain's CDR3 is CASSPLAGQGSQPQHF. The CDR3 bases are TGTGCCAGCAGCCCCCTTGCTGGACAGGGAAGTCAGCCCCAGCATTTT.

V usage is TRBV7-8 and J usage is TRBJ1-5; TRBD1 aligns across 9 bases. The CDR3 is made up of 16 amino acids. Germline CDR1 SGHVS, CDR2 FQNEAQ. V gave up 2 bases and J gave up 6 bases; unmatched junction bases: 8. CDR3 DNA: TGTGCCAGCAGCTTATATCGGACAGGGGTAGGTCAGCCCCAGCATTTT. This translates into CASSLYRTGVGQPQHF.

This chain connects TRBV4-3 to TRBJ1-1; the match to TRBD1 covers 11 bases. J lost 5 bases, V lost 3 bases, and 11 bases had no gene match. The germline CDR1 and CDR2 sequences are LGHNA and YSLEER. This CDR3 region has 17 residues. The DNA for the CDR3 is TGCGCCAGCAGCCAGTTAGGACAGGGGGCGCGTGGAACTGAAGCTTTCTTT. Its translation is CASSQLGQGARGTEAFF.

J is TRBJ1-2 and V is TRBV21-1; TRBD1 was called by the table and not checked on the DNA. TRBV21-1 has pseudogene status. The CDR3 has 15 residues. For the CDR3, the DNA is TGTGCCAGCCTTTTAGACAGGGAGCCAAACTATGGCTACACCTTC. This encodes CASLLDREPNYGYTF.

The rearrangement joins TRBV7-8 to TRBJ2-1; 9 bases map to TRBD2. The V gene end was trimmed by 1 base and the J gene end by 9 bases; junction bases not matched to a gene: 10. Germline V gene lookup returns CDR1 SGHVS and CDR2 FQNEAQ. The CDR3 contains 16 residues. Written as DNA, the CDR3 is TGTGCCAGCAGCTTAGAAGTAGCGGGGGTCCGGGGTGAGCAGTTCTTC. As protein: CASSLEVAGVRGEQFF.

The J gene is TRBJ2-7, the V gene TRBV19; 8 bases fit TRBD1. With 3 bases clipped from V and 3 bases from J, the junction kept 4 bases outside the gene matches. Germline loops: CDR1 LNHDA, CDR2 SQIVND (reference sequence). The CDR3 runs 14 residues. The CDR3 loop is CASSIHGTGYEQYF. The CDR3 nucleotides read TGTGCCAGTAGTATTCACGGGACAGGCTACGAGCAGTACTTC. The full variable domain, its missing parts supplied by reference TRBV19 and TRBJ2-7, is DGGITQSPKYLFRKEGQNVTLSCEQNLNHDAMYWYRQDPGQGLRLIYYSQIVNDFQKGDIAEGYSVSREKKESFPLTVTSAQKNPTAFYLCASSIHGTGYEQYFGPGTRLTVT.

V gene TRBV28 combines with J gene TRBJ2-2; 11 positions match TRBD2. The CDR3 totals 15 residues. Germline trimming cut 7 bases from V and 3 bases from J; bases unmatched to any gene: 4. Germline V gene lookup returns CDR1 MDHEN and CDR2 SYDVKM. The CDR3 nucleotides are TGTGCCAGCACCTCGGGACTAGCGGACACCGGGGAGCTGTTTTTT. Protein product: CASTSGLADTGELFF.

This chain connects TRBV5-1 to TRBJ1-1; the D is unclear. Looked up from germline, CDR1 is SGHRS and CDR2 is YFSETQ. CDR3 length equals 14 residues. Trimming stripped 0 bases from V and 3 bases from J, with 9 bases between. The CDR3 nucleotides read TGCGCCAGCAGCTTGGAAGGGAGGGACACTGAAGCTTTCTTT. This gives the protein CASSLEGRDTEAFF.

The chain has TRBV6-6 and TRBJ2-1; TRBD1 aligns across 7 bases. The CDR3 sequence is 15 residues long. Germline V CDR1 and CDR2: MNHNY, SVGAGI (reference sequence). V was pared by 4 bases and J by 9 bases, with 12 bases of the junction left unmatched. The DNA of the CDR3 is TGTGCCAGCAGTTTCACCGGGACAGAGAGCGGTGAGCAGTTCTTC. Residues: CASSFTGTESGEQFF.

With respect to this clone: The sample carries other DNA sequences with the same CDR3. V usage is TRBV6-4 and J usage is TRBJ2-3; D might be TRBD2 (5 bases). Germline CDR1 MRHNA, CDR2 SNTAGT. The V end was cut by 0 bases, the J end by 1 base, with 5 bases between. The CDR3 runs to 14 residues. The CDR3: CASSDSGGTDTQYF. CDR3 nucleotides: TGTGCCAGCAGTGACTCCGGGGGCACAGATACGCAGTATTTT.

The chain joins TRBV2 to TRBJ2-3; 10 nucleotides align to TRBD2. Losses at the gene ends were 6 bases for V and 2 bases for J; bases not matched to a gene: 2. Germline-derived CDR1 and CDR2 are SNHLY and FYNNEI. The CDR3 contains 14 residues. Here the CDR3 reads CASSGLADTDTQYF. DNA of the CDR3: TGTGCCAGCAGCGGACTAGCGGACACAGATACGCAGTATTTT.

The rearrangement uses TRBV15 and TRBJ2-7, with D maybe TRBD1 (6 bases). Germline assignment: CDR1 LNHNV and CDR2 YYDKDF (reference sequence). Between the trimmed V and J ends, which lost 9 bases and 1 base, there was a span of 13 bases. This CDR3 has 13 amino acids. The CDR3 DNA sequence: TGTGCCACGGCTAGGGACACGTCCTACGAGCAGTACTTC. Encoded protein: CATARDTSYEQYF.

The chain combines TRBV14 with TRBJ2-3; the D is unclear. The CDR3 has 12 amino acids. The V end lost 4 bases, the J end lost 2 bases, and 4 bases lay between the germline ends. Germline lookup yields CDR1 SGHDN and CDR2 FVKESK. CDR3 residues: CASSPNTDTQYF. The CDR3 region has the DNA TGTGCCAGCAGCCCAAACACAGATACGCAGTATTTT.

J is TRBJ1-6 and V is TRBV2; D is unresolved. V lost 5 bases, J lost 3 bases, and 17 bases lay in between. Germline V gives CDR1 SNHLY, CDR2 FYNNEI. CDR3 size: 17 residues. The CDR3 bases are TGTGCCAGCAGTCCAGAGGCCTTAACTTTCTATAATTCACCCCTCCACTTT. It codes for CASSPEALTFYNSPLHF.

V usage is TRBV9 and J usage is TRBJ1-1; TRBD1 might be the D (5 bases). Germline V gene sequence: CDR1 SGDLS, CDR2 YYNGEE. The CDR3 spans 15 residues. V was clipped by 2 bases and J by 5 bases, with 16 bases between them. CDR3 loop: CASSVDQGVGTEAFF. Here the CDR3 DNA reads TGTGCCAGCAGCGTGGATCAGGGTGTAGGTACTGAAGCTTTCTTT.

The V call is TRBV6-5, the J call TRBJ1-1, with D hard to call. Germline CDR1 is MNHEY and CDR2 is SVGAGI. V shed 1 base and J shed 1 base, with 7 bases lying between them. The CDR3 runs to 14 residues. CDR3 sequence (DNA): TGTGCCAGCAGTTACTTAACAGCGAACACTGAAGCTTTCTTT. It is translated as CASSYLTANTEAFF.